The 5 T cell receptor beta chains below all came from one sample that was sequenced in a study of cytomegalovirus exposure and HLA in healthy donors. The PCR was carried out with 60 Vbeta primers and 13 Jbeta primers. Sequencing was performed with immunoSEQ multiplex PCR; in TCRdb, only in-frame clones are kept and a portion is missing. This sample yields approximately 190,000 clones, of which around 80% are seen a single time; 2.1% belongs to the top ten. The sequencing sample was made of PBMCs. These receptors all come from a woman aged 18-29 years in good health and CMV-seropositive.

Concerning this clone itself: Within the sample, other DNA sequences also encode this same CDR3. CDR3 coding DNA: TGTGCCAGCAGCTTAGATCTCCCAGATACGCAGTATTTT. Translated: CASSLDLPDTQYF. The rearrangement joins TRBV11-3 to TRBJ2-3, with no clear D. Germline V CDR1 and CDR2: SGHNT, YENEEA. V lost 0 bases, J lost 4 bases, and 5 bases lay in between. The CDR3 has 13 residues.

The chain is built from TRBV27 and TRBJ2-1, with 8 bases that match TRBD2. CDR3 length: 16 amino acids. Germline values: CDR1 MNHEY, CDR2 SMNVEV (reference sequence). J was trimmed by 3 bases and V by 5 bases; bases with no gene match: 9. This CDR3 reads CASSQRRGAFYNEQFF. The CDR3 region has the DNA TGTGCCAGCAGTCAAAGGCGGGGGGCCTTCTACAATGAGCAGTTCTTC.

This rearrangement joins TRBV6-5 to TRBJ2-2; 9 nucleotides agree with TRBD2. V was pared by 7 bases and J by 4 bases, with 7 bases of the junction left unmatched. CDR3 length: 15 amino acids. Germline V CDR1 and CDR2: MNHEY, SVGAGI. The CDR3 region is CASNILAGLTGELFF. CDR3 bases: TGTGCCAGCAACATTCTAGCGGGGCTCACCGGGGAGCTGTTTTTT.

The V gene is TRBV7-2, the J gene TRBJ2-7; TRBD2 matches 7 bases. The CDR3 is made up of 14 amino acids. In germline, CDR1 is SGHTA, CDR2 FQGNSA. The J segment lost 3 bases and the V segment lost 3 bases, leaving 5 bases of the junction unmatched. CDR3 DNA sequence: TGTGCCAGCAGCTTTAGCGGGCCTAGCTACGAGCAGTACTTC. Translated: CASSFSGPSYEQYF. Full variable domain (remainder filled in from reference TRBV7-2 and TRBJ2-7): GAGVSQSPSNKVTEKGKDVELRCDPISGHTALYWYRQSLGQGLEFLIYFQGNSAPDKSGLPSDRFSAERTGGSVSTLTIQRTQQEDSAVYLCASSFSGPSYEQYFGPGTRLTVT.

As concerns this clone: One junction end does not reproduce the germline sequence, and a read error may be involved. The chain combines TRBV7-7 with TRBJ2-1; 11 bases match TRBD1. This CDR3 region has 14 residues. The V gene's germline CDR1 is SSHAT and CDR2 FNYEAQ (reference sequence). CDR3 DNA sequence: TGTGCTAGCAGTAACGGACAGGGGGCGAATGAGCAGTTCTTC. It specifies CASSNGQGANEQFF.